The 20 T cell receptor beta chains given below trace back to one sample, sequenced in a study of radiotherapy plus CTLA-4 blockade in lung cancer. Profiling relied on immunoSEQ multiplex PCR, and the TCRdb table lists in-frame clones only, not all of them. The data show 34,000 or so clones, under 85% seen once. The material sequenced was peripheral blood, taken from a patient treated with radiotherapy plus ipilimumab. The receptors shown here come from a human donor with non-small cell lung cancer that progressed on radiotherapy plus ipilimumab.

This clone was found once. V usage is TRBV6-1 and J usage is TRBJ2-1; the match to TRBD2 covers 7 bases. The V gene end was trimmed by 2 bases and the J gene end by 5 bases; junction bases not matched to a gene: 21. This CDR3 is 20 amino acids long. The germline gives CDR1 MNHNS, CDR2 SASEGT. This CDR3 reads CASSESISRPFTSANNEQFF. For the CDR3, the DNA is TGTGCCAGCAGTGAATCTATCAGTCGTCCCTTTACTAGCGCCAACAATGAGCAGTTCTTC.

This clone was observed a single time. This chain uses TRBV19 with TRBJ1-5; TRBD1 matches 10 bases. Germline V lookup: CDR1 LNHDA, CDR2 SQIVND (reference sequence). Trimming at V came to 7 bases and at J to 6 bases, leaving 18 bases not matched to a gene. There are 18 residues in the CDR3. The CDR3 loop reads CASTNPVGGQGFIQPQHF. Written as DNA, the CDR3 is TGTGCCAGTACTAATCCCGTGGGGGGACAGGGGTTTATTCAGCCCCAGCATTTT.

Here the CDR3 DNA reads TGCGCCAGTACAGGGACGCAACCGGGTAGCGAGCAGTACTTC. This codes for CASTGTQPGSEQYF. V usage is TRBV10-2 and J usage is TRBJ2-5; the D gene is possibly TRBD1 (6 bases). The better agreement between TRBJ2-7 and the DNA end casts doubt on the J call. Per germline, CDR1 WSHSY and CDR2 SAAADI. The CDR3 contains 14 residues.

The chain uses TRBV2 and TRBJ1-6, with TRBD1 matching 8 bases. Germline V gene lookup returns CDR1 SNHLY and CDR2 FYNNEI. V gave up 3 bases and J gave up 10 bases; unmatched junction bases: 5. This CDR3 comprises 14 residues. DNA for the CDR3: TGTGCCAGCAGTGACAGGGGGCGCGAATCACCCCTCCACTTT. It yields the protein CASSDRGRESPLHF.

The genes are TRBV27 and TRBJ2-1, with 12 bases matching TRBD2. V lost 5 bases and J lost 11; bases outside the gene matches: 7. Germline values: CDR1 MNHEY, CDR2 SMNVEV (reference sequence). The CDR3 is made up of 14 amino acids. DNA for the CDR3: TGTGCCAGCAGTCCGAGGACTAGCGGGGCCCAGCAGTTCTTC. It translates to CASSPRTSGAQQFF.

The chain couples TRBV25-1 to TRBJ2-1; TRBD2 matches 7 bases. In germline, CDR1 is MGHDK, CDR2 SYGVNS. The CDR3 spans 16 residues. Trimming took 0 bases from V and 9 from J; bases not matched to a gene: 11. As DNA, the CDR3 is TGTGCCAGCAGTGAATATACGGGCGGGAGCACCGGTGAGCAGTTCTTC. Translated: CASSEYTGGSTGEQFF.

V is TRBV28 and J is TRBJ1-6, with TRBD1 identical over 9 bases. Germline V gene sequence: CDR1 MDHEN, CDR2 SYDVKM. CDR3 length: 18 amino acids. Unmatched junction bases numbered 12, after V lost 2 bases and J lost 7 bases. CDR3 bases: TGTGCCAGCAGTTTAGGACAGGGGAGGGGTAATCGGAATTCACCCCTCCACTTT. Encoded protein: CASSLGQGRGNRNSPLHF. The full variable domain, its missing parts supplied by reference TRBV28 and TRBJ1-6, is DVKVTQSSRYLVKRTGEKVFLECVQDMDHENMFWYRQDPGLGLRLIYFSYDVKMKEKGDIPEGYSVSREKKERFSLILESASTNQTSMYLCASSLGQGRGNRNSPLHFGNGTRLTVT.

This clone has just a few counts. The rearrangement links TRBV10-1 to TRBJ1-5; D gene uncertain. The CDR3 contains 12 residues. V shed 3 bases and J shed 4 bases, with 4 bases lying between them. Germline CDR1 is WNHNN and CDR2 is SYGVQD (reference sequence). The CDR3 loop is CASSEGNQPQHF. As DNA, the CDR3 is TGCGCCAGCAGTGAAGGAAATCAGCCCCAGCATTTT.

The gene calls are TRBV6-6 and TRBJ2-1, with no clear D. This CDR3 contains 14 residues. Per germline, CDR1 MNHNY and CDR2 SVGAGI (reference sequence). V lost 0 bases and J lost 9, with 12 bases in between. CDR3 DNA: TGTGCCAGCAGTTACTCGCCGAGGCTCGGTGAGCAGTTCTTC. This gives the protein CASSYSPRLGEQFF.

The chain joins TRBV7-3 to TRBJ1-1; possibly TRBD1 for D (5 bases). Germline CDR1 SGHTA, CDR2 FQGTGA. The CDR3 extends over 14 amino acids. The germline V and J ends were trimmed by 5 bases and 3 bases, with 13 bases remaining between them. Here the CDR3 reads CASSPGPGHTEAFF. CDR3 nucleotides: TGTGCCAGCAGCCCAGGGCCGGGGCACACTGAAGCTTTCTTT.

V usage is TRBV9 and J usage is TRBJ2-3; possibly TRBD1 for D (6 bases). The ends were cut back, 0 bases at V and 2 bases at J, with 10 bases in the middle. The CDR3 has 15 amino acids. From germline, CDR1 is SGDLS and CDR2 YYNGEE. CDR3: CASSVGVGATDTQYF. In DNA, the CDR3 is TGTGCCAGCAGCGTAGGCGTGGGGGCCACAGATACGCAGTATTTT.

The chain links TRBV11-2 to TRBJ2-7; 11 positions match TRBD1. The CDR3 contains 16 residues. Germline V gene sequence: CDR1 SGHAT, CDR2 FQNNGV. J was trimmed by 2 bases and V by 5 bases; bases with no gene match: 8. CDR3 bases: TGTGCCAGCAGCCCACCGGACAGGGGGCCTCCCTACGAGCAGTACTTC. This translates into CASSPPDRGPPYEQYF.

The chain links TRBV27 to TRBJ2-1, with 10 bases that match TRBD1. Germline CDR1 is MNHEY and CDR2 is SMNVEV (reference sequence). CDR3 length equals 15 residues. Trimming removed 6 bases from V and 10 bases from J; junction bases left unmatched: 12. The chain's CDR3 is CASSINRDRGREQFF. CDR3 DNA sequence: TGTGCCAGCAGCATTAACCGGGACAGGGGACGAGAGCAGTTCTTC.

A word on this clone: Other DNA sequences of this sample code for an identical CDR3. The CDR3 nucleotides are TGCGCCAGCAGCTTAGGGGACAGCACAGATACGCAGTATTTT. This codes for CASSLGDSTDTQYF. V and J are TRBV5-1 and TRBJ2-3, with D perhaps given as TRBD1 or TRBD2 (5 bases each). This CDR3 comprises 14 residues. Per the germline V gene, CDR1 is SGHRS and CDR2 is YFSETQ. Deletions cut 2 bases from V and 0 bases from J, with 7 bases between.

The rearrangement joins TRBV6-5 to TRBJ1-2; possibly TRBD1 for D (6 bases). CDR1 and CDR2 (germline): MNHEY, SVGAGI. Trimming stripped 2 bases from V and 2 bases from J, with 15 bases between. The CDR3 loop spans 16 amino acids. CDR3 amino acids: CASSYLKTGTNYGYTF. The CDR3 DNA reads as TGTGCCAGCAGTTACCTTAAAACAGGGACCAACTATGGCTACACCTTC.

The chain combines TRBV29-1 with TRBJ1-2, with 7 nucleotides matching TRBD1. After removal of 7 bases from V and 2 bases from J, the junction contained 10 bases not matched to a gene. This CDR3 has 14 amino acids. CDR1 is SQVTM and CDR2 is ANQGSEA in the germline V gene. This chain's CDR3 is CSERRLGGNYGYTF. In nucleotides, the CDR3 is TGCAGCGAACGGCGGTTAGGGGGCAACTATGGCTACACCTTC.

The rearrangement links TRBV14 to TRBJ1-1; D remains ambiguous. Germline V gene lookup returns CDR1 SGHDN and CDR2 FVKESK. The CDR3 has 11 amino acids. The V end was cut by 1 base, the J end by 6 bases, with 3 bases between. CDR3: CASSQGAEAFF. The CDR3 bases are TGTGCCAGCAGCCAAGGGGCTGAAGCTTTCTTT.

This chain joins TRBV28 and TRBJ2-1; TRBD2 matches at 7 bases. The trim removed 3 bases at V and 3 bases at J, leaving 2 bases unmatched. Germline loops: CDR1 MDHEN, CDR2 SYDVKM. The length of the CDR3 is 14 residues. CDR3 bases: TGTGCCAGCAGTTTGGGGGGGGGCTACAATGAGCAGTTCTTC. It specifies CASSLGGGYNEQFF.

This sequence joins TRBV7-2 and TRBJ1-1, with 9 bases lining up with TRBD1. Germline V gene lookup returns CDR1 SGHTA and CDR2 FQGNSA. The V gene end was trimmed by 5 bases and the J gene end by 1 base; junction bases not matched to a gene: 5. The CDR3 is 15 amino acids. In nucleotides, the CDR3 is TGTGCCAGCAGCCCAGGACAGGGGTCGAACACTGAAGCTTTCTTT. This translates into CASSPGQGSNTEAFF.

This rearrangement joins TRBV19 to TRBJ1-1; 9 nucleotides align to TRBD1. The germline V gene encodes CDR1 LNHDA and CDR2 SQIVND (reference sequence). V lost 5 bases, J lost 5 bases, and 3 bases stayed unmatched. The CDR3 contains 13 residues. This CDR3 is CASSEQGATEAFF. Written as DNA, the CDR3 is TGTGCCAGTAGTGAACAGGGGGCGACTGAAGCTTTCTTT.